This passage covers 10 T cell receptor beta chains from one sample sequenced in a study of tumor-infiltrating lymphocytes in primary liver carcinoma. TCR beta cDNA was made from approximately 500 ng total RNA with a constant-region primer. Modified slightly, ARM-PCR produced TCR beta libraries over three nested multiplex PCR rounds. For roughly 10 cycles apiece, the opening two PCR rounds ran with TRBV1-TRBV30 forward primers and a C-beta reverse primer. TCRdb ran MiXCR on the multiplex PCR reads and lists one entry per CDR3 protein. The sample includes 100,000 or so distinct CDR3 sequences, approximately 70% of them seen just once. Scientists recovered RNA and DNA together from roughly 21-30 mg of unsorted bulk tissue. Source material: liver tumor tissue from sampling region 2. Subset of the sample: tumor region T2, inferior pole. All receptors derive from a woman aged 55-69 years with primary liver carcinoma and hepatitis B virus infection.

This clonotype has ten or more counts. V usage is TRBV4-2 and J usage is TRBJ2-5, with D possibly matching TRBD2 (5 bases). The V gene's germline CDR1 is LGHNA and CDR2 YNFKEQ. Trimming removed 0 bases from V and 3 bases from J, with 11 bases in between. The CDR3 has 15 amino acids. The CDR3 nucleotides read TGTGCCAGCAGCCAAGACGGAGGTACAGAAGAGACCCAGTACTTC. This encodes CASSQDGGTEETQYF.

On this clonotype itself: No conserved phenylalanine or tryptophan is present at the end of the CDR3, so a read error is the likely explanation. The limits of the CDR3 on the DNA are not certain, so only TCRdb's listed CDR3 is given. The gene calls are TRBV6-5 and TRBJ1-1; TRBD1 reflects the table's D call only, with no check against the DNA. The CDR3 extends over 14 residues, inclusive of both ends. CDR1 and CDR2 from the germline V gene are MNHEY and SVGAGI. This CDR3 reads CASRVDRAGTEAFL.

Points on this clonotype: At one end the junction does not follow the germline gene, possibly because of a read error. The chain recombines TRBV6-1 with TRBJ2-5; tentative D call: TRBD2 (5 bases). This CDR3 is built from 18 residues. Per the germline V gene, CDR1 is MNHNS and CDR2 is SASEGT. CDR3 amino acids: CASSEGLGLAPYQETQYF. CDR3 bases: TGTGCCAGCAGTGAAGGCCTTGGACTTGCCCCGTACCAAGAGACTCAGTACTTC.

The chain employs TRBV5-4 and TRBJ1-4; tentatively, D is TRBD1 (5 bases). V lost 4 bases and J 14 bases, leaving 24 bases between the germline ends. The CDR3 is 15 residues long. CDR1 and CDR2 from the germline V gene are SGHNT and YYREEE (reference sequence). CDR3: CASSVPGGPDEMLFF. CDR3 nucleotide sequence: TGTGCCAGCAGCGTGCCGGGGGGTCCGGATGAAATGCTGTTTTTT. The whole variable domain, remainder taken from reference TRBV5-4 and TRBJ1-4, is ETGVTQSPTHLIKTRGQQVTLRCSSQSGHNTVSWYQQALGQGPQFIFQYYREEENGRGNFPPRFSGLQFPNYSSELNVNALELDDSALYLCASSVPGGPDEMLFFGSGTQLSVL.

Comment on this clonotype: At one boundary the junction diverges from the germline segment, which might be a read error. CDR3 protein: CSCLRPTYNEQSF. CDR3 bases: TGTAGCTGTCTTCGGCCAACCTACAATGAGCAGTCCTTC. The genes are TRBV29-1 and TRBJ2-1; D call uncertain. Germline CDR1 and CDR2: SQVTM and ANQGSEA. There are 13 residues in the CDR3.

V and J are TRBV28 and TRBJ2-1; D gene unclear. The CDR3 is 10 residues long. Per the germline V gene, CDR1 is MDHEN and CDR2 is SYDVKM. The CDR3 coding sequence is TGTGGCAGTCACTACAATGAGCAGTTCTTC. Residues: CGSHYNEQFF.

The J gene is TRBJ1-1, the V gene TRBV2; no definite D call. The CDR3 has 15 amino acids. Germline loops: CDR1 SNHLY, CDR2 FYNNEI. V dropped 7 bases and J dropped 1 base, with 16 bases sitting between them. DNA of the CDR3: TGTGCCAGCACCAAGGAGGGTGGGGAGAACACTGAAGCTTTCTTT. It codes for CASTKEGGENTEAFF.

This clonotype is medium-sized (0.01 to 0.1%) within its sample. The chain combines TRBV11-1 with TRBJ2-5; D not resolved. There are 16 residues in the CDR3. Germline CDR1 reads SGHAT; CDR2 reads FQDESV (reference sequence). The V end was cut by 1 base, the J end by 4 bases, with 16 bases between. Here the CDR3 DNA reads TGTGCCAGCAGCTTAGGATTGGACGCCTCACTAGAGACCCAGTACTTC. Its protein is CASSLGLDASLETQYF.

This clonotype has only a few counts. A read error is possible here, since a much larger clone lies one base away. The gene calls are TRBV4-1 and TRBJ2-2; 7 bases line up with TRBD2. Trimming at V came to 1 base and at J to 4 bases, leaving 6 bases not matched to a gene. This CDR3 has 16 residues. CDR1 is MGHRA, CDR2 YSYEKL, per germline. For the CDR3, the DNA is TGCGCCAGCAGCCAAGCGCGGGAGCTCGCCACCGGGGAGCTGTTTTTT. This codes for CASSQARELATGELFF.

The chain carries TRBV12-3 or TRBV12-4 and TRBJ1-5; 7 bases map to TRBD1. V lost 9 bases to trimming and J lost 0 bases; unmatched junction nucleotides: 8. The CDR3 contains 15 residues. CDR3 bases: TGTGCCAGTAGTCGGACAGGCAATAGCAATCAGCCCCAGCATTTT. Its translation is CASSRTGNSNQPQHF.